This TCR beta chain was observed in a study of CD8+ T cells in alopecia areata. Findings of the study overall: In blood and scalp, many expanded lesional clones persisted during tofacitinib. Between patients, shared TCR sequences were less clear than in mice. This was possibly due in part to HLA diversity in the patient population.

With 0 bases removed from V and 8 bases from J, the gap between germline ends came to 9 bases. Per germline, CDR1 LGHNA and CDR2 YSLEER. This CDR3 has 13 residues. Treatment defined: oral pan-JAK inhibitor, 5-10 mg twice daily. RNA was isolated and reverse transcribed to cDNA, the sequencing template. Using immunoSEQ multiplex PCR, the repertoire was profiled, and TCRdb retains in-frame clones only, with some absent. The sample yields approximately 180,000 clones, more than 50% seen once. As concerns this clone: What it binds is not known.

The chain couples TRBV4-3 to TRBJ2-3; D possibly corresponds to TRBD1 (5 bases). This TCR was recovered from a human donor with alopecia areata. The sequencing used CD4+ T cells sorted from blood, collected at week 24, from a patient treated with tofacitinib. The CDR3 region is CASSQDNRGTQYF. In DNA, the CDR3 is TGCGCCAGCAGCCAAGATAATAGGGGTACGCAGTATTTT.